Listed here are 5 T cell receptor beta chains from one sample, sequenced in a study of blood T cell repertoires in COVID-19 (dated by TCRdb to the early 2020s). Libraries were prepared through the immunoSEQ multiplex PCR assay. TCRdb re-hosts the immuneACCESS table, in-frame sequences only. Its copies lack some clones; in the studies checked, an unresolved V gene accounts for under half of them, and the cause for the rest is not known. This sample comprises 250,000 or so clones, approximately 90% of them detected only once. Approximately 4% of the sample rests with the top ten. The sequenced material came from PBMCs or T cells enriched from blood (not recorded which). These receptors all come from a woman in her thirties with acute COVID-19.

The V call is TRBV19, the J call TRBJ1-2; 9 bases map to TRBD1. V lost 5 bases, J lost 4 bases, and 2 bases stayed unmatched. Germline V gene sequence: CDR1 LNHDA, CDR2 SQIVND (reference sequence). The CDR3 loop spans 13 amino acids. The CDR3 reads CASSGQGRYGYTF. The CDR3 nucleotides are TGTGCCAGTAGTGGACAGGGGCGCTATGGCTACACCTTC.

This clone has only one observation. The CDR3 protein is CASSLTPGTGNYEQYF. CDR3 nucleotide sequence: TGTGCCAGCTCACTAACCCCCGGGACAGGAAACTACGAGCAGTACTTC. The rearrangement uses TRBV18 and TRBJ2-7; 8 nucleotides agree with TRBD1. V lost 4 bases and J lost 3; bases outside the gene matches: 11. Germline CDR1 KGHSH, CDR2 LQKENI. The length of the CDR3 is 16 residues.

This chain links TRBV19 with TRBJ1-2; 7 positions agree with TRBD1. The CDR3 consists of 16 residues. V trimming: 3 bases; J trimming: 0 bases; junction bases outside the gene matches: 7. From germline, CDR1 is LNHDA and CDR2 SQIVND (reference sequence). DNA for the CDR3: TGTGCCAGTAGTATCCTACAGGGGTACTCTAACTATGGCTACACCTTC. It yields the protein CASSILQGYSNYGYTF.

The V and J genes are TRBV28 and TRBJ2-1; 9 nucleotides match TRBD2. Looked up from germline, CDR1 is MDHEN and CDR2 is SYDVKM. The trim removed 4 bases at V and 4 bases at J, leaving 11 bases unmatched. The CDR3 has 17 amino acids. CDR3 region: CASSSTRRLAEYNEQFF. In DNA form, the CDR3 reads TGTGCCAGCAGTTCAACCCGAAGACTAGCGGAGTACAATGAGCAGTTCTTC.

The chain uses TRBV6-5 and TRBJ1-5; D call uncertain. Trimming cost V 2 bases and J 5 bases, with 13 bases left between them. CDR1 and CDR2 (germline): MNHEY, SVGAGI. CDR3 length: 15 residues. The CDR3 is CASSYASGLDQPQHF. DNA of the CDR3: TGTGCCAGCAGTTACGCATCGGGGTTGGATCAGCCCCAGCATTTT.